Given below is one T cell receptor beta chain in context. Its antigen is currently unknown. The data were obtained in a study of T cells expressing NK-cell markers. Study-wide findings and caveats: These clonotypes, the leaders elsewhere, also led the CD3+CD56-NKG2C+ fraction in several donors. Clarity on HCMV specificity was lacking for the expanded NKG2C+ T cell clones.

UMIs were included in TCR beta cDNA generated by 5'RACE template switching. No DNA is given; TCRdb re-called the 5' RACE reads and lists each CDR3 protein once. The sample has over 200,000 distinct CDR3 sequences. The CDR3 sequence is 18 residues long. CDR1 SGHRS and CDR2 YFSETQ come from the germline V gene. V is TRBV5-1 and J is TRBJ2-3; the TRBD2 assignment by TCRdb is unverifiable without DNA. The sequencing sample was made of blood T cells: a sorted CD56 or NKG2C T cell subset, CD4+ or CD8+ T cells, or bulk PBMC T cells (not recorded which). The receptor was derived from a man aged 18 to 29 in good health. CDR3 residues: CASSLAWTSGRQADTQYF.